A single T cell receptor (beta chain) is shown here with its context. What it binds is not known. The sample is drawn from a study of T cell responses to AZD1222 COVID-19 vaccine. Notes on the study in general: As reported, nearly half of all spike-specific TCRs target variant regions that are unmutated. Sampled repertoires all dated from after the peak T cell response. There were mostly white British donors and more females than males, and clonal diversity was possibly underestimated.

The CDR3 contains 17 residues. CDR1 is SGHRS, CDR2 YFSETQ, per germline. The V gene lost 6 bases and the J gene lost 4 bases, with 25 bases spanning the gap. Profiling relied on immunoSEQ multiplex PCR, and the TCRdb table lists in-frame clones only, not all of them. Here the sample spans tens of thousands of clones, over 65% being singletons. The source was peripheral blood, collected 28 days after the second AZD1222 dose. The TCR sequence derives from an adult who received the AZD1222 COVID-19 vaccine. V usage is TRBV5-1 and J usage is TRBJ2-5; D is possibly TRBD1 or TRBD2 (5 bases each). CDR3 nucleotide sequence: TGCGCCAGCATCCCAGGGAGTCAGACTACGCCTCCAGAGACCCAGTACTTC. Amino acids: CASIPGSQTTPPETQYF. The whole variable domain, filled in from reference TRBV5-1 and TRBJ2-5, reads KAGVTQTPRYLIKTRGQQVTLSCSPISGHRSVSWYQQTPGQGLQFLFEYFSETQRNKGNFPGRFSGRQFSNSRSEMNVSTLELGDSALYLCASIPGSQTTPPETQYFGPGTRLLVL.